These 29 T cell receptor beta chains share one sample of origin, sequenced in a study of cytomegalovirus exposure and HLA in healthy donors. PCR amplification relied on 60 Vbeta primers (plus 13 Jbeta primers). Produced via immunoSEQ multiplex PCR; TCRdb's table is partial and in-frame only. The profile shows around 140,000 clones, about four fifths of them singletons. The sequencing sample was made of PBMCs. Source of these receptors: a male donor in good health and CMV-seronegative.

The count of this clone is one. The rearrangement links TRBV7-2 to TRBJ1-6; D possibly corresponds to TRBD1 (6 bases). This CDR3 comprises 16 residues. Germline values: CDR1 SGHTA, CDR2 FQGNSA. V lost 5 bases and J 10 bases, leaving 21 bases between the germline ends. The CDR3: CASSPSRGGGESPLHF. As DNA, the CDR3 is TGTGCCAGCAGCCCCTCCCGAGGGGGGGGCGAATCACCCCTCCACTTT.

This rearrangement joins TRBV7-2 to TRBJ2-7; 9 nucleotides align to TRBD2. V was clipped by 1 base and J by 12 bases; unmatched bases: 4. The CDR3 length is 12 residues. Per the germline V gene, CDR1 is SGHTA and CDR2 is FQGNSA. CDR3 sequence: CASSLEAGGLYF. In DNA, the CDR3 is TGTGCCAGCAGCTTAGAGGCGGGGGGGCTGTACTTC.

The chain has TRBV7-2 and TRBJ2-1, with 11 bases lining up with TRBD2. J gave up 9 bases and V 3 bases, and 7 bases lay outside the gene matches. The CDR3 totals 15 residues. The germline gives CDR1 SGHTA, CDR2 FQGNSA. The CDR3 reads CASSFPLAGGSEQFF. The CDR3 DNA reads TGTGCCAGCAGCTTCCCCTTAGCGGGGGGGAGTGAGCAGTTCTTC. Full variable domain (rest looked up from reference TRBV7-2 and TRBJ2-1): GAGVSQSPSNKVTEKGKDVELRCDPISGHTALYWYRQSLGQGLEFLIYFQGNSAPDKSGLPSDRFSAERTGGSVSTLTIQRTQQEDSAVYLCASSFPLAGGSEQFFGPGTRLTVL.

The genes are TRBV5-4 and TRBJ2-5; a possible D gene is TRBD1 (5 bases). V was cut by 0 bases and J by 2 bases, with 11 bases left in between. Per germline, CDR1 SGHNT and CDR2 YYREEE (reference sequence). The CDR3 is made up of 15 amino acids. In DNA, the CDR3 is TGTGCCAGCAGCTTGGGCCTGGGGCTACAAGAGACCCAGTACTTC. It codes for CASSLGLGLQETQYF.

The chain is built from TRBV7-3 and TRBJ2-1; TRBD2 matches at 11 bases. This CDR3 is 15 amino acids long. Germline V CDR1 and CDR2: SGHTA, FQGTGA. The junction had 12 bases not matched to a gene; V was cut back by 5 bases and J by 12 bases. Written as DNA, the CDR3 is TGTGCCAGCAGCCAGAATAGCGGGGGGGCATCTCGGCAGTTCTTC. It specifies CASSQNSGGASRQFF.

V is TRBV11-2 and J is TRBJ2-5; no definite D call. Germline CDR1 SGHAT, CDR2 FQNNGV. The V gene lost 3 bases and the J gene lost 5 bases, with 10 bases spanning the gap. The CDR3 length is 13 residues. In DNA, the CDR3 is TGTGCCAGCAGCTTTAGCCATCGGGAGACCCAGTACTTC. It translates to CASSFSHRETQYF.

The chain joins TRBV7-9 to TRBJ2-7; D gene ambiguous. CDR3 length: 12 residues. The germline V and J ends were trimmed by 5 bases and 2 bases, with 7 bases remaining between them. Germline V gene data show CDR1 as SEHNR and CDR2 as FQNEAQ (reference sequence). The CDR3 spells CASSDKTYEQYF. In DNA form, the CDR3 reads TGTGCCAGCAGCGACAAGACCTACGAGCAGTACTTC.

CDR3 sequence reads: CASSQIQGRSSYNEQFF. CDR3 coding DNA: TGTGCCAGCAGCCAGATACAGGGTCGGAGCTCCTACAATGAGCAGTTCTTC. The rearrangement joins TRBV7-3 to TRBJ2-1, with TRBD1 as a possible D gene (6 bases). Trimming removed 5 bases from V and 0 bases from J, with 17 bases in between. This CDR3 is 17 amino acids long. Germline V gene data show CDR1 as SGHTA and CDR2 as FQGTGA.

The V call is TRBV4-1, the J call TRBJ2-2; D not certain. This CDR3 has 15 residues. Germline assignment: CDR1 MGHRA and CDR2 YSYEKL. V lost 6 bases to trimming and J lost 0 bases, with 11 bases between them. Here the CDR3 DNA reads TGCGCCAGCAGTTCTATGCACGCGAACACCGGGGAGCTGTTTTTT. This gives the protein CASSSMHANTGELFF.

The gene calls are TRBV6-1 and TRBJ2-5, with TRBD1 matching over 8 bases. The CDR3 has 15 residues. The ends lost 5 bases at V and 4 bases at J; junction bases unmatched: 9. CDR1 is MNHNS, CDR2 SASEGT, per germline. The CDR3: CASSISGQGGETQYF. The CDR3 DNA reads as TGTGCCAGCAGTATCAGCGGACAGGGTGGAGAGACCCAGTACTTC.

The chain combines TRBV27 with TRBJ2-3, with 7 bases fitting TRBD2. The CDR3 length is 16 residues. J was trimmed by 2 bases and V by 5 bases; bases with no gene match: 10. CDR1 and CDR2 (germline): MNHEY, SMNVEV (reference sequence). The CDR3 coding sequence is TGTGCCAGCAGTCCCTCCGCGGGGGAGTCCACAGATACGCAGTATTTT. It specifies CASSPSAGESTDTQYF.

This sequence joins TRBV7-9 and TRBJ2-1, with 8 bases lining up with TRBD1. J gave up 8 bases and V 3 bases, and 6 bases lay outside the gene matches. Germline CDR1 is SEHNR and CDR2 is FQNEAQ (reference sequence). The CDR3 sequence is 14 residues long. In DNA form, the CDR3 reads TGTGCCAGCAGCTTCGCAGGGGGCTGGGATGAGCAGTTCTTC. This gives the protein CASSFAGGWDEQFF.

V is TRBV7-6 and J is TRBJ2-1, with 10 bases matching TRBD2. The CDR3 has 16 residues. CDR1 is SGHVS and CDR2 is FNYEAQ in the germline V gene. V trimming: 1 base; J trimming: 7 bases; junction bases outside the gene matches: 7. CDR3 coding DNA: TGTGCCAGCAGCTTAGGGGGTCCTAGCGGGGGAAATGAGCAGTTCTTC. This gives the protein CASSLGGPSGGNEQFF.

This rearrangement joins TRBV7-6 to TRBJ1-1; tentative D call: TRBD1 (6 bases). The CDR3 spans 13 residues. CDR1 and CDR2 from the germline V gene are SGHVS and FNYEAQ. V was pared by 6 bases and J by 1 base, with 9 bases between. In DNA form, the CDR3 reads TGTGCCAGCAGTCAGGACAGGAACACTGAAGCTTTCTTT. Amino acids: CASSQDRNTEAFF.

The genes are TRBV19 and TRBJ2-2; 7 bases match TRBD2. This CDR3 is built from 15 residues. The ends lost 5 bases at V and 5 bases at J; junction bases unmatched: 8. Germline CDR1 and CDR2: LNHDA and SQIVND (reference sequence). The CDR3 bases are TGTGCCAGTAGTCCCACTAGCGCCAAGACCGGGGAGCTGTTTTTT. The encoded protein is CASSPTSAKTGELFF.

V and J are TRBV6-6 and TRBJ2-3, with 11 positions matching TRBD2. CDR1 and CDR2 from the germline V gene are MNHNY and SVGAGI (reference sequence). This CDR3 spans 15 amino acids. Trimming removed 5 bases from V and 4 bases from J; junction bases left unmatched: 5. As DNA, the CDR3 is TGTGCCAGCAGTCTAGGACTAGCGGGCCCAGATACGCAGTATTTT. Amino acids: CASSLGLAGPDTQYF.

V usage is TRBV7-9 and J usage is TRBJ1-2; 9 bases agree with TRBD1. The trim removed 4 bases at V and 8 bases at J, leaving 8 bases unmatched. The CDR3 is 14 residues long. Germline V CDR1 and CDR2: SEHNR, FQNEAQ (reference sequence). The CDR3 DNA sequence: TGTGCCAGCAGCTGGACGGGACAGGGCTCGGGCTACACCTTC. It codes for CASSWTGQGSGYTF.

V and J are TRBV7-9 and TRBJ2-3; the D is unclear. The CDR3 has 14 residues. Per germline, CDR1 SEHNR and CDR2 FQNEAQ (reference sequence). V was shortened by 5 bases and J by 3 bases, with 12 bases between the two germline ends. The CDR3 DNA sequence: TGTGCCAGCAGCCCGGAACTAAGGACAGATACGCAGTATTTT. It yields the protein CASSPELRTDTQYF. The full variable domain, with the rest looked up from reference TRBV7-9 and TRBJ2-3, is DTGVSQNPRHKITKRGQNVTFRCDPISEHNRLYWYRQTLGQGPEFLTYFQNEAQLEKSRLLSDRFSAERPKGSFSTLEIQRTEQGDSAMYLCASSPELRTDTQYFGPGTRLTVL.

The V gene is TRBV5-1, the J gene TRBJ2-3, with D unclear. The V gene lost 2 bases and the J gene lost 11 bases, with 9 bases spanning the gap. This CDR3 has 11 amino acids. Germline CDR1 is SGHRS and CDR2 is YFSETQ. CDR3 residues: CASSLARQQYF. CDR3 bases: TGCGCCAGCAGCTTAGCGAGGCAGCAGTATTTT.

This rearrangement joins TRBV6-6 to TRBJ2-5; 12 nucleotides match TRBD1. TRBJ2-7 explains the end of the DNA better; the J call may be wrong. The CDR3 loop spans 13 amino acids. CDR1 and CDR2 from the germline V gene are MNHNY and SVGAGI (reference sequence). In DNA, the CDR3 is TGTGCCAGCACCGGGACAGGGGGCGTCGAGCAGTACTTC. Protein sequence: CASTGTGGVEQYF.

This rearrangement joins TRBV9 to TRBJ2-2; TRBD1 matches at 8 bases. Germline lookup yields CDR1 SGDLS and CDR2 YYNGEE. After removal of 0 bases from V and 5 bases from J, the junction contained 3 bases not matched to a gene. The CDR3 covers 15 residues. The CDR3 region has the DNA TGTGCCAGCAGCGTAGGGACAGGGAGTACCGGGGAGCTGTTTTTT. Its translation: CASSVGTGSTGELFF.

V gene TRBV28 combines with J gene TRBJ1-3; D is possibly TRBD1 (5 bases). The germline V gene has CDR1 MDHEN and CDR2 SYDVKM. The CDR3 runs 14 residues. The V end lost 6 bases, the J end lost 3 bases, and 12 bases lay between the germline ends. CDR3 DNA sequence: TGTGCCAGCAGACTCGCGGGGGTTGGAAACACCATATATTTT. This translates into CASRLAGVGNTIYF.

This clone appeared once. The J gene is TRBJ1-1, the V gene TRBV9; TRBD1 matches 12 bases. Germline trimming cut 0 bases from V and 2 bases from J; bases unmatched to any gene: 11. The CDR3 loop spans 19 amino acids. Germline V lookup: CDR1 SGDLS, CDR2 YYNGEE. CDR3 in amino acids: CASSVATRSGTGGNTEAFF. Here the CDR3 DNA reads TGTGCCAGCAGCGTAGCTACTAGGTCCGGGACAGGGGGCAACACTGAAGCTTTCTTT.

The genes are TRBV5-5 and TRBJ2-2, with TRBD2 matching 9 bases. The germline CDR1 and CDR2 sequences are SGHKS and YYEKEE (reference sequence). The CDR3 loop spans 17 amino acids. V lost 4 bases and J lost 6; bases outside the gene matches: 13. The CDR3 DNA sequence: TGTGCCAGCAGCCCTCCCGCGGGGGGGTCCGTAGCCGGGGAGCTGTTTTTT. It specifies CASSPPAGGSVAGELFF.

This chain links TRBV10-3 with TRBJ1-2; the match to TRBD1 covers 8 bases. V shed 5 bases, J shed 5 bases, and the junction held 16 bases outside the gene matches. This CDR3 region has 17 residues. Germline V CDR1 and CDR2: ENHRY, SYGVKD. The CDR3, as DNA: TGTGCCATCAGTCCTTGGGACAGGCCAAAGTCTTCGTATGGCTACACCTTC. Translated, it gives CAISPWDRPKSSYGYTF.

This chain links TRBV25-1 with TRBJ1-1, with a weak D call TRBD1 (6 bases). Deletions cut 1 base from V and 1 base from J, with 10 bases between. Germline V lookup: CDR1 MGHDK, CDR2 SYGVNS. This CDR3 has 15 amino acids. The CDR3, as DNA: TGTGCCAGCAGTGAATCGGGCAGGGGGAACACTGAAGCTTTCTTT. It specifies CASSESGRGNTEAFF.

This sequence joins TRBV7-2 and TRBJ1-1; 7 nucleotides line up with TRBD1. CDR1 and CDR2 from the germline V gene are SGHTA and FQGNSA. Trimming removed 4 bases from V and 7 bases from J; junction bases left unmatched: 15. The length of the CDR3 is 16 residues. CDR3 sequence: CASSSDRVWALGEAFF. The DNA for the CDR3 is TGTGCCAGCAGCTCCGACAGGGTTTGGGCCCTTGGTGAAGCTTTCTTT.

The chain has TRBV19 and TRBJ1-3; D is uncertain. The germline V and J ends were trimmed by 3 bases and 4 bases, with 10 bases remaining between them. This CDR3 comprises 14 residues. Germline values: CDR1 LNHDA, CDR2 SQIVND (reference sequence). The CDR3 reads CASSIQAGGNTIYF. CDR3 nucleotides: TGTGCCAGTAGTATCCAGGCTGGCGGAAACACCATATATTTT.

V gene TRBV6-5 combines with J gene TRBJ2-3; TRBD1 aligns across 7 bases. The V and J ends lost 4 bases and 1 base, in that order; junction bases with no gene match: 5. This CDR3 has 15 amino acids. The germline V gene has CDR1 MNHEY and CDR2 SVGAGI. The CDR3 sequence: CASSSRQGGTDTQYF. DNA of the CDR3: TGTGCCAGCAGTTCCAGACAGGGTGGCACAGATACGCAGTATTTT.